This paragraph reports one T cell receptor (beta chain). The method was immunoSEQ multiplex PCR; TCRdb's version includes in-frame clones alone and lacks a portion of them. Of more than 13,000 clones listed, about 89% were seen once; the top ten hold roughly 18%. This sample stems from a study of PD-1 blockade in classical Hodgkin lymphoma. Specified time point: cycle 4 day 1 (C4D1), after 5 to 7 weeks of nivolumab. With no exception, relapse followed autologous stem cell transplantation in all patients, and brentuximab vedotin exposure varied. CD8+ T cell isolation from thawed PBMCs was performed by magnetic negative selection. CDR1 is SEHNR and CDR2 is FQNEAQ in the germline V gene (reference sequence). Trimming removed 1 base at V and 7 bases at J, with 20 bases between. The CDR3 has 17 amino acids.

This clonotype was obtained from a human donor with classical Hodgkin lymphoma. Source: CD8+ T cells from blood, taken before the fourth cycle of nivolumab. The V call is TRBV7-9, the J call TRBJ2-1; D possibly matches TRBD1 or TRBD2 (5 bases each). The chain's CDR3 is CASSLGGEGSAANEQFF. Written as DNA, the CDR3 is TGTGCCAGCAGCTTAGGAGGCGAGGGGAGTGCGGCAAATGAGCAGTTCTTC.